These 7 T cell receptor beta chains were sequenced from one sample in a study of technical replicates of blood from several donors. Some clones are missing from TCRdb's copy, which holds only in-frame ones; the method was immunoSEQ multiplex PCR. Among 13,000 or so clones listed, around 85% were seen once. The sequencing sample was made of PBMCs. Every receptor here comes from a human donor in good health.

This chain connects TRBV27 to TRBJ2-2, with 8 bases matching TRBD1. Germline V gives CDR1 MNHEY, CDR2 SMNVEV (reference sequence). This CDR3 spans 15 amino acids. The V segment lost 3 bases and the J segment 3 bases; nucleotides outside the gene matches: 3. Written as DNA, the CDR3 is TGTGCCAGCAGTTTGTCAGGGGGCGACACCGGGGAGCTGTTTTTT. This sequence encodes CASSLSGGDTGELFF.

This chain joins TRBV9 and TRBJ2-2; no reliable D call. CDR1 and CDR2 (germline): SGDLS, YYNGEE. V lost 6 bases and J lost 2, with 14 bases in between. The CDR3 has 15 amino acids. The CDR3 DNA is TGTGCCAGCACCCCGACTCCTGGTAACACCGGGGAGCTGTTTTTT. It specifies CASTPTPGNTGELFF.

V gene TRBV11-2 combines with J gene TRBJ2-7; 12 nucleotides line up with TRBD2. Trimming took 0 bases from V and 7 from J; bases not matched to a gene: 10. The CDR3 has 17 residues. In germline, CDR1 is SGHAT, CDR2 FQNNGV. The CDR3 DNA follows: TGTGCCAGCAGCTTAGAACTAGCGGGAGGACCAAGAAGGGAGCAGTACTTC. Encoded protein: CASSLELAGGPRREQYF.

The rearrangement joins TRBV18 to TRBJ1-2; 7 bases align to TRBD1. Trimming removed 0 bases from V and 5 bases from J; junction bases left unmatched: 15. Germline V gene data show CDR1 as KGHSH and CDR2 as LQKENI. The CDR3 loop spans 18 amino acids. The CDR3 here is CASSPPPGQNSIWYGYTF. Written as DNA, the CDR3 is TGTGCCAGCTCACCACCCCCGGGACAGAACTCAATTTGGTATGGCTACACCTTC.

The J gene is TRBJ2-2, the V gene TRBV1; TRBD2 reflects the table's D call only, with no check against the DNA. TRBV1 is designated a pseudogene. CDR3 size: 16 residues. The CDR3, as DNA: TGCACCAGCAGCCAAGGGACTAGCGGGAACACCGGGGAGCTGTTTTTT. It yields the protein CTSSQGTSGNTGELFF.

The gene calls are TRBV4-1 and TRBJ2-5; D is possibly TRBD1 (5 bases). Trimming shortened V by 3 bases and J by 4 bases, and 9 bases separated the two germline ends. The CDR3 runs 13 residues. Germline V gene sequence: CDR1 MGHRA, CDR2 YSYEKL. CDR3 coding DNA: TGCGCCAGCAGCCAGGATAGGGGAGAGACCCAGTACTTC. It codes for CASSQDRGETQYF.

This clone was detected a few times. The rearrangement uses TRBV6-4 and TRBJ2-1, with D maybe TRBD1 (5 bases). V shed 2 bases and J shed 3 bases, with 8 bases lying between them. The CDR3 is 14 amino acids. CDR1 is MRHNA, CDR2 SNTAGT, per germline. The CDR3 here is CASSDKGDYNEQFF. CDR3 nucleotides: TGTGCCAGCAGTGACAAAGGGGACTACAATGAGCAGTTCTTC.